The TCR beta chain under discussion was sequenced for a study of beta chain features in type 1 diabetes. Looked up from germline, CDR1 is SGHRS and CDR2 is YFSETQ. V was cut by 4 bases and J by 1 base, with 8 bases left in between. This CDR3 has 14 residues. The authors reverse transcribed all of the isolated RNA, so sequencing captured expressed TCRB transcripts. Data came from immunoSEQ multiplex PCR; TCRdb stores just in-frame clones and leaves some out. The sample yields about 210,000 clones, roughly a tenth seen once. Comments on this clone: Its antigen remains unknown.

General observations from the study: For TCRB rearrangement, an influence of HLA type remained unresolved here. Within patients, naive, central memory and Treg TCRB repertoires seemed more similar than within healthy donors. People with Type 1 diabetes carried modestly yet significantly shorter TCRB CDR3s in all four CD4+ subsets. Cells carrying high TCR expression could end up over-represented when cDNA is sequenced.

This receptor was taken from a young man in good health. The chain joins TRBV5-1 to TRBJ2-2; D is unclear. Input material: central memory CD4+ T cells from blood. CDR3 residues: CASSIDLNTGELFF. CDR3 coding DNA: TGCGCCAGCAGCATCGACCTGAACACCGGGGAGCTGTTTTTT.